One and the same sample provided the 7 T cell receptor beta chains below, sequenced in a study of cytomegalovirus exposure and HLA in healthy donors. Sequencing was performed with immunoSEQ multiplex PCR; in TCRdb, only in-frame clones are kept and a portion is missing. Among some 160,000 clones, 70% to 90% were seen once, and the ten largest hold under 3%. The sample was PBMCs. The receptors originated from a man younger than 35 in good health and CMV-seronegative.

This rearrangement joins TRBV10-2 to TRBJ2-7; 9 bases align to TRBD1. Germline CDR1 and CDR2: WSHSY and SAAADI. Trimming took 3 bases from V and 2 from J; bases not matched to a gene: 5. The CDR3 length is 15 residues. CDR3 amino acids: CASSDLRDRAYEQYV. Written as DNA, the CDR3 is TGCGCCAGCAGTGATCTACGGGACAGGGCCTACGAGCAGTACGTC.

The V gene is TRBV6-5, the J gene TRBJ1-2; D is perhaps TRBD1 (6 bases). Germline assignment: CDR1 MNHEY and CDR2 SVGAGI. The ends were cut back, 4 bases at V and 4 bases at J, with 16 bases in the middle. The CDR3 is 15 residues long. In nucleotides, the CDR3 is TGTGCCAGCAGTTTTACCACCGGGACACCCTATGGCTACACCTTC. As protein: CASSFTTGTPYGYTF.

This clone was found once. The gene calls are TRBV27 and TRBJ1-1, with a weak D call TRBD1 (5 bases). Germline-derived CDR1 and CDR2 are MNHEY and SMNVEV (reference sequence). The CDR3 is 15 residues long. The V end lost 3 bases, the J end lost 4 bases, and 15 bases lay between the germline ends. In DNA form, the CDR3 reads TGTGCCAGCAGTTTGACCGTGGGGGGGGGCACTGAAGCTTTCTTT. Its protein product is CASSLTVGGGTEAFF.

The chain is built from TRBV2 and TRBJ1-1; TRBD1 agrees at 7 bases. The J segment lost 6 bases and the V segment lost 1 base, leaving 11 bases of the junction unmatched. Germline V gives CDR1 SNHLY, CDR2 FYNNEI. The CDR3 length is 16 residues. The CDR3 protein is CASSEEGAGRLSEAFF. The CDR3 nucleotides are TGTGCCAGCAGTGAAGAGGGGGCAGGGAGGCTCTCTGAAGCTTTCTTT.

The rearrangement joins TRBV19 to TRBJ1-1; D is possibly TRBD1 (6 bases). The V gene lost 4 bases and the J gene lost 1 base, with 13 bases spanning the gap. Looked up from germline, CDR1 is LNHDA and CDR2 is SQIVND (reference sequence). CDR3 length: 15 amino acids. For the CDR3, the DNA is TGTGCCAGTAGTACAGCCCCGGGACAGAACACTGAAGCTTTCTTT. It is translated as CASSTAPGQNTEAFF.

The V gene is TRBV15, the J gene TRBJ1-1; 7 nucleotides align to TRBD1. Trimming took 3 bases from V and 1 from J; bases not matched to a gene: 2. This CDR3 has 14 residues. Germline CDR1 LNHNV, CDR2 YYDKDF (reference sequence). The CDR3 loop reads CATSRTGSNTEAFF. The CDR3 nucleotides are TGTGCCACCAGCAGGACAGGGTCGAACACTGAAGCTTTCTTT.

This clone was seen a handful of times. V usage is TRBV18 and J usage is TRBJ2-1; TRBD1 matches 9 bases. The germline V gene encodes CDR1 KGHSH and CDR2 LQKENI. CDR3 length: 15 residues. The junction had 9 bases not matched to a gene; V was cut back by 5 bases and J by 7 bases. CDR3 coding DNA: TGTGCCAGCTCATCGGACAGGGGAGGAAGAAATGAGCAGTTCTTC. Translating gives CASSSDRGGRNEQFF.